The T cell receptor (beta chain) under discussion was sequenced for a study of persistence of HIV-infected CD4 T cells. The CDR3 is made up of 13 amino acids. Trimming removed 3 bases from V and 0 bases from J, with 6 bases in between. CDR1 is GTSNPN, CDR2 SVGIG, per germline (reference sequence). Worth noting for this clone: What it recognizes is unknown.

This was the immunoSEQ version 4 assay in survey mode. The protocol was immunoSEQ multiplex PCR, while the TCRdb copy is restricted to in-frame clones and leaves out a portion. Altogether about 45,000 clones are present, over 80% being singletons, with the ten largest covering more than 2.5%. Anti-CD3/anti-CD28 beads served as a nonspecific positive control stimulus. Sorting selected CD4+ T cells upregulating both CD40 ligand and CD69. Sequenced material: CD4+ T cells sorted from PBMCs after approximately 18-hour stimulation, taken from a patient who received antiretroviral therapy. This chain uses TRBV30 with TRBJ1-5; D not resolved. This TCR came from an adult woman with HIV who was CMV-seropositive. Here the CDR3 DNA reads TGTGCCTGGAGCCCGGATAGCAATCAGCCCCAGCATTTT. Translated, it gives CAWSPDSNQPQHF.